The present T cell receptor (beta chain) was sequenced within a study of T-cell reconstitution after alpha-beta-depleted transplantation in children. Trimming removed 6 bases from V and 10 bases from J; junction bases left unmatched: 6. CDR3 size: 12 residues. Unique molecular identifiers were incorporated into the prepared TCRbeta library. TCRdb reanalysed the PCR reads using MiXCR and keeps one entry per CDR3 protein. This table holds about 270,000 distinct CDR3 sequences, 9.9% found once. The table lists this clonotype with a few counts. The chain carries TRBV12-3 or TRBV12-4 and TRBJ2-1; 7 bases agree with TRBD1. The sequence was collected from a human donor who donated a stem cell graft to a child with SCID. Sequencing was performed on PBMCs from the stem cell graft donor, taken from the stem cell graft. CDR3 residues: CASSLGQTEQFF. DNA for the CDR3: TGTGCCAGCAGCCTGGGACAGACCGAGCAGTTCTTC.